The 31 T cell receptor beta chains listed next were all sequenced from one sample in a study of patients and donors after allogeneic stem cell transplantation. TCRdb independently ran MiXCR on the RT-PCR reads; one entry per CDR3 protein. The sample has approximately 430,000 distinct CDR3 sequences, 16% seen once; the top ten hold less than 9.5%. The specimen sequenced was blood, either unsorted or a sorted T cell fraction (not recorded which). These receptors were taken from a human donor who was either an allogeneic HSCT recipient or a stem cell or donor lymphocyte infusion donor (not recorded which). It is not recorded whose cells these are; they may come from a transplant donor.

In its sample, this clonotype was seen a few times. The chain is built from TRBV3-1 and TRBJ2-2; D unclear. Germline CDR1 and CDR2: LGHDT and YNNKEL (reference sequence). The CDR3 covers 14 residues. With 0 bases removed from V and 7 bases from J, the gap between germline ends came to 9 bases. The CDR3 DNA is TGTGCCAGCAGCCAAGAGGCGGTAAACGGGGAGCTGTTTTTT. Translation gives CASSQEAVNGELFF. Full variable domain (outside the CDR3, taken from reference TRBV3-1 and TRBJ2-2): DTAVSQTPKYLVTQMGNDKSIKCEQNLGHDTMYWYKQDSKKFLKIMFSYNNKELIINETVPNRFSPKSPDKAHLNLHINSLELGDSAVYFCASSQEAVNGELFFGEGSRLTVL.

V usage is TRBV5-1 and J usage is TRBJ2-5, with D maybe TRBD1 (6 bases). The CDR3 sequence is 13 residues long. Trimming pared 2 bases from V and 3 bases from J, leaving 8 bases between. The germline gives CDR1 SGHRS, CDR2 YFSETQ. The CDR3 sequence: CASSFWTEETQYF. The CDR3, as DNA: TGCGCCAGCAGCTTTTGGACAGAAGAGACCCAGTACTTC. The full variable domain, its missing parts supplied by reference TRBV5-1 and TRBJ2-5, is KAGVTQTPRYLIKTRGQQVTLSCSPISGHRSVSWYQQTPGQGLQFLFEYFSETQRNKGNFPGRFSGRQFSNSRSEMNVSTLELGDSALYLCASSFWTEETQYFGPGTRLLVL.

The CDR3 nucleotides read TGTGCCAGCAGCCAAGTGACTAGCGGGAGCAATGAGCAGTTCTTC. Its translation is CASSQVTSGSNEQFF. The chain couples TRBV3-1 to TRBJ2-1; 12 bases match TRBD2. The CDR3 consists of 15 residues. The V gene's germline CDR1 is LGHDT and CDR2 YNNKEL (reference sequence). Losses at the gene ends were 1 base for V and 6 bases for J; bases not matched to a gene: 1.

The chain is built from TRBV4-1 and TRBJ2-5, with D perhaps matching TRBD2 (6 bases). The CDR3 covers 14 residues. Germline-derived CDR1 and CDR2 are MGHRA and YSYEKL. The V end was cut by 1 base, the J end by 7 bases, with 13 bases between. CDR3 loop: CASSQGGLPVTQYF. CDR3 bases: TGCGCCAGCAGCCAAGGGGGACTCCCGGTGACCCAGTACTTC.

The chain joins TRBV7-3 to TRBJ1-1; 8 bases are a match to TRBD1. This CDR3 is 15 amino acids long. The V segment lost 3 bases and the J segment 6 bases; nucleotides outside the gene matches: 9. CDR1 is SGHTA and CDR2 is FQGTGA in the germline V gene. The CDR3 is CASSLGAGGTSEAFF. CDR3 in DNA: TGTGCCAGCAGCTTGGGCGCAGGGGGCACTTCTGAAGCTTTCTTT.

This clonotype appeared a few times. This chain's CDR3 is CASSLGSAYEQYF. Written as DNA, the CDR3 is TGTGCCAGCAGCTTAGGGTCAGCCTACGAGCAGTACTTC. V usage is TRBV7-2 and J usage is TRBJ2-7, with unresolved D. Germline V gene lookup returns CDR1 SGHTA and CDR2 FQGNSA. CDR3 length equals 13 residues. Trimming removed 1 base at V and 2 bases at J, with 6 bases between.

This clonotype turned up a few times. The CDR3 coding sequence is TGTGCCACCAGTGCGGCTAGCGGAGGGCTAGGGGAGCAGTTCTTC. Its protein product is CATSAASGGLGEQFF. The chain combines TRBV24-1 with TRBJ2-1; TRBD2 matches at 7 bases. The CDR3 has 15 residues. Germline V CDR1 and CDR2: KGHDR, SFDVKD. The V segment lost 5 bases and the J segment 10 bases; nucleotides outside the gene matches: 13.

The chain couples TRBV9 to TRBJ2-1, with 10 nucleotides matching TRBD2. Looked up from germline, CDR1 is SGDLS and CDR2 is YYNGEE. The length of the CDR3 is 15 residues. The V segment lost 3 bases and the J segment 3 bases; nucleotides outside the gene matches: 3. As DNA, the CDR3 is TGTGCCAGCAGCGAAGGACTAGCGGACTACAATGAGCAGTTCTTC. It yields the protein CASSEGLADYNEQFF.

The chain couples TRBV10-3 to TRBJ2-3, with 8 bases that match TRBD2. With 4 bases clipped from V and 8 bases from J, the junction kept 8 bases outside the gene matches. The CDR3 runs to 14 residues. Germline V gene sequence: CDR1 ENHRY, CDR2 SYGVKD. This CDR3 is CAISGTSFPVTQYF. The CDR3 DNA reads as TGTGCCATCAGTGGGACTAGCTTCCCAGTTACGCAGTATTTT.

This chain connects TRBV7-2 to TRBJ1-1; D is unresolved. The CDR3 consists of 13 residues. Trimming cost V 4 bases and J 4 bases, with 10 bases left between them. The germline V gene has CDR1 SGHTA and CDR2 FQGNSA. In nucleotides, the CDR3 is TGTGCCAGCAGCTACATACGAGTCACTGAAGCTTTCTTT. As protein: CASSYIRVTEAFF.

This clonotype was detected many times. The rearrangement joins TRBV5-1 to TRBJ2-1; D gene uncertain. The CDR3 contains 11 residues. Germline V lookup: CDR1 SGHRS, CDR2 YFSETQ. Trimming took off 4 bases at V and 10 bases at J, with 9 bases between the two ends. CDR3 coding DNA: TGCGCCAGCAGCCTAGGACCAGAGCAGTTCTTC. This encodes CASSLGPEQFF.

The genes are TRBV24-1 and TRBJ2-7; TRBD2 is a possible D gene (6 bases). This CDR3 comprises 14 residues. From germline, CDR1 is KGHDR and CDR2 SFDVKD. V lost 3 bases and J lost 4, with 12 bases in between. Here the CDR3 DNA reads TGTGCCACCAGTGATGGGGGGATAGGTTACGAGCAGTACTTC. It is translated as CATSDGGIGYEQYF.

This clonotype was seen a few times. This chain joins TRBV5-6 and TRBJ1-1; D unclear. Germline V gives CDR1 SGHDT, CDR2 YYEEEE. This CDR3 region has 16 residues. With 5 bases removed from V and 0 bases from J, the gap between germline ends came to 17 bases. The CDR3 DNA reads TGTGCCAGCAGGCTTAAGATTGGGAACATGAACACTGAAGCTTTCTTT. This codes for CASRLKIGNMNTEAFF.

Only a few counts were recorded for this clonotype. This CDR3 reads CASSVVTSGGGKYF. The CDR3 nucleotides are TGTGCCAGCAGCGTAGTCACTAGCGGGGGGGGAAAGTATTTT. The chain carries TRBV9 and TRBJ2-3; 13 nucleotides match TRBD2. The CDR3 sequence is 14 residues long. The germline gives CDR1 SGDLS, CDR2 YYNGEE. V trimming: 0 bases; J trimming: 13 bases; junction bases outside the gene matches: 5.

The chain combines TRBV29-1 with TRBJ2-1; D gene unclear. With 6 bases removed from V and 8 bases from J, the gap between germline ends came to 14 bases. Germline lookup yields CDR1 SQVTM and CDR2 ANQGSEA. This CDR3 comprises 12 residues. In DNA form, the CDR3 reads TGCAGCGTCCCCCGCCAAGCCGATGAGCAGTTCTTC. This translates into CSVPRQADEQFF.

The DNA of the CDR3 is TGCGCCAGCAGCCACGGACAGGGGGGGGCCGGGGAGCTGTTTTTT. Its translation is CASSHGQGGAGELFF. This chain joins TRBV4-1 and TRBJ2-2, with 10 bases fitting TRBD1. CDR3 length equals 15 residues. Germline V gene lookup returns CDR1 MGHRA and CDR2 YSYEKL. Trimming took 3 bases from V and 6 from J; bases not matched to a gene: 4.

This chain links TRBV20-1 with TRBJ1-2, with D maybe TRBD1 (5 bases). V was clipped by 3 bases and J by 4 bases, with 9 bases between them. CDR3 size: 12 residues. CDR1 and CDR2 (germline): DFQATT, SNEGSKA (reference sequence). The CDR3 DNA is TGCAGTGCTAGTGGGAGGGGCTATGGCTACACCTTC. Amino acid sequence: CSASGRGYGYTF.

This chain uses TRBV20-1 with TRBJ2-7, with D possibly matching TRBD1 (6 bases). The germline V gene encodes CDR1 DFQATT and CDR2 SNEGSKA (reference sequence). The CDR3 length is 13 residues. Trimming took off 6 bases at V and 6 bases at J, with 18 bases between the two ends. As DNA, the CDR3 is TGCAGTGCCTCCGCCAACAGGGTGAGCGAGCAGTACTTC. Translated: CSASANRVSEQYF.

The sample holds a few counts of this clonotype. The V call is TRBV7-2, the J call TRBJ2-2; D call uncertain. The CDR3 has 16 residues. The germline V and J ends were trimmed by 4 bases and 2 bases, with 14 bases remaining between them. Germline values: CDR1 SGHTA, CDR2 FQGNSA. The CDR3 here is CASSSPARKNTGELFF. The CDR3 DNA is TGTGCCAGCAGCTCACCAGCTCGGAAAAACACCGGGGAGCTGTTTTTT.

This clonotype was counted only a few times. The rearrangement links TRBV9 to TRBJ2-7, with TRBD1 identical over 10 bases. CDR3 length: 13 amino acids. From germline, CDR1 is SGDLS and CDR2 YYNGEE. J lost 5 bases, V lost 3 bases, and 2 bases had no gene match. The DNA for the CDR3 is TGTGCCAGCAGCGAAGGGACAGGGGACGAGCAGTACTTC. It is translated as CASSEGTGDEQYF.

The sample holds a few counts of this clonotype. The chain combines TRBV6-2 or TRBV6-3 with TRBJ2-7, with 8 bases aligning to TRBD1. Germline assignment: CDR1 MNHEY and CDR2 SVGEGT. Unmatched junction bases numbered 8, after V lost 0 bases and J lost 7 bases. CDR3 length: 15 residues. CDR3 coding DNA: TGTGCCAGCAGTTACTCGGGTCAGGGGGCGCTTGAGCAGTACTTC. Residues: CASSYSGQGALEQYF.

The chain is built from TRBV6-1 and TRBJ2-2, with D possibly TRBD1 on 5 matching bases. This CDR3 contains 15 residues. Germline V lookup: CDR1 MNHNS, CDR2 SASEGT. The V end was cut by 6 bases, the J end by 0 bases, with 11 bases between. The CDR3 DNA is TGTGCCAGCAGACAGACAGTTACGAACACCGGGGAGCTGTTTTTT. The encoded protein is CASRQTVTNTGELFF.

This chain links TRBV4-1 with TRBJ2-7; no reliable D call. The V gene lost 0 bases and the J gene lost 2 bases, with 11 bases spanning the gap. The CDR3 has 15 amino acids. Germline assignment: CDR1 MGHRA and CDR2 YSYEKL. The CDR3 here is CASSQDYPRPYEQYF. The CDR3 region has the DNA TGCGCCAGCAGCCAAGATTACCCTCGACCCTACGAGCAGTACTTC.

The table lists this clonotype with a few counts. The chain couples TRBV2 to TRBJ2-5, with 8 nucleotides matching TRBD1. From germline, CDR1 is SNHLY and CDR2 FYNNEI. Trimming removed 10 bases from V and 5 bases from J; junction bases left unmatched: 9. The CDR3 is 13 amino acids. The CDR3 region is CATSGTGYETQYF. The CDR3 DNA reads TGTGCCACGTCCGGGACAGGATACGAGACCCAGTACTTC.

The chain joins TRBV7-2 to TRBJ2-1; a possible D gene is TRBD1 (7 bases). Germline lookup yields CDR1 SGHTA and CDR2 FQGNSA. The CDR3 runs to 14 residues. V lost 4 bases to trimming and J lost 9 bases, with 16 bases between them. CDR3 sequence (DNA): TGTGCCAGCAGCTCCACATGGCAGGGGGGTGAGCAGTTCTTC. Translating gives CASSSTWQGGEQFF.

In this sample, this clonotype turned up a few times. The chain uses TRBV5-1 and TRBJ1-3, with no clear D. CDR1 is SGHRS, CDR2 YFSETQ, per germline. The CDR3 loop spans 13 amino acids. V was pared by 5 bases and J by 2 bases, with 8 bases between. CDR3 coding DNA: TGCGCCAGCAGTATTGACGCTGGAAACACCATATATTTT. Its protein product is CASSIDAGNTIYF.

The chain employs TRBV2 and TRBJ1-1, with D uncertain. V lost 4 bases to trimming and J lost 7 bases, with 10 bases between them. The V gene's germline CDR1 is SNHLY and CDR2 FYNNEI. The CDR3 is 12 residues long. This CDR3 is CASSAFTGEAFF. The CDR3 coding sequence is TGTGCCAGCAGTGCGTTCACCGGTGAAGCTTTCTTT.

The chain carries TRBV12-3 or TRBV12-4 and TRBJ2-1; D ambiguous. V was shortened by 6 bases and J by 4 bases, with 7 bases between the two germline ends. This CDR3 comprises 12 residues. CDR3 residues: CASRITYNEQFF. CDR3 nucleotide sequence: TGTGCCAGCAGAATTACGTACAATGAGCAGTTCTTC.

This clonotype was seen repeatedly, ten times or more. The rearrangement joins TRBV12-3 or TRBV12-4 to TRBJ1-5, with TRBD1 matching over 8 bases. This CDR3 comprises 13 residues. The V gene end was trimmed by 6 bases and the J gene end by 8 bases; junction bases not matched to a gene: 6. Here the CDR3 DNA reads TGTGCCAGCAGCGGACAGGGTGGAGAGCCCCAGCATTTT. Its translation is CASSGQGGEPQHF.

The chain links TRBV11-3 to TRBJ2-7; 9 bases fit TRBD2. The junction had 5 bases not matched to a gene; V was cut back by 1 base and J by 4 bases. The CDR3 consists of 15 residues. Germline CDR1 reads SGHNT; CDR2 reads YENEEA. CDR3 sequence: CASSLGREGLYEQYF. CDR3 coding DNA: TGTGCCAGCAGCTTAGGGCGGGAGGGCCTTTACGAGCAGTACTTC.

In this sample, this clonotype turned up a few times. This chain uses TRBV6-1 with TRBJ2-7; D is possibly TRBD2 (6 bases). CDR3 length: 18 residues. CDR1 and CDR2 (germline): MNHNS, SASEGT. V was clipped by 5 bases and J by 1 base, with 24 bases between them. In nucleotides, the CDR3 is TGTGCCAGCAGTCCAACTAACCCCTCGGGACTGACGTCCTACGAGCAGTACTTC. This sequence encodes CASSPTNPSGLTSYEQYF.